This T cell receptor beta chain stems from a study of Tregs in tolerant kidney transplant recipients. Only in-frame clones appear in the TCRdb table, and some are missing; sequencing was by immunoSEQ multiplex PCR. The sample shows over 50,000 clones, roughly 88% of them seen only once. CD4+CD25+CD127- Tregs, CD4+CD25- non-Tregs, CD4 and CD8 cells were sorted. Trimming pared 3 bases from V and 2 bases from J, leaving 11 bases between. Germline V gene sequence: CDR1 SNHLY, CDR2 FYNNEI. The CDR3 runs to 15 residues. The chain links TRBV2 to TRBJ2-1; the D gene is possibly TRBD2 (6 bases). The sample in question was Tregs from blood, obtained before the transplant. The source of this sequence is a human donor who received a combined kidney and bone marrow transplant. CDR3 protein: CASSEAGLTYNEQFF. DNA of the CDR3: TGTGCCAGCAGTGAGGCGGGGCTGACCTACAATGAGCAGTTCTTC.